In this sample, the clone carrying this TCR beta chain turned up a few times. Its antigen is undetermined. It was healthy bone marrow donors who served as donors. This sample was taken from a study of cytomegalovirus exposure and HLA in healthy donors. The PCR ran on 60 Vbeta and 13 Jbeta primers. In the original analysis: Unique TCR beta chains numbered 80 million to 95 million in a later analysis, with about 11 million shared. Data came from immunoSEQ multiplex PCR; TCRdb stores just in-frame clones and leaves some out. That table furnishes V, J and clone size, whereas the DNA furnished D and trimming. The sample lists 200,000 to 250,000 clones; about 81% were seen once. The CDR3 covers 14 residues. CDR1 SEHNR and CDR2 FQNEAQ come from the germline V gene (reference sequence). Overall study results and limits: Through in vitro validation, three CMV-associated chains were shown to be specific for CMV antigens. Among TCR beta chains, those listed as cytomegalovirus-associated numbered around 180.

Sequenced input: PBMCs. This TCR was recovered from a woman in her thirties or forties in good health and CMV-seropositive. The J gene is TRBJ2-5, the V gene TRBV7-9; D is ambiguous. The tail of the sequence fits TRBJ2-7 better, so the J call may be wrong. Written as DNA, the CDR3 is TGTGCCAGCAGCTTCCTTACCCTCGATTACGAGCAGTACTTC. Protein product: CASSFLTLDYEQYF.